This T cell receptor beta chain comes out of a study of T cell responses to AZD1222 COVID-19 vaccine. Germline assignment: CDR1 SGHTA and CDR2 FQGTGA. The V gene lost 3 bases and the J gene lost 1 base, with 6 bases spanning the gap. The CDR3 is 13 amino acids. Regarding this clone: Antigen: not known.

Second-dose intervals of approximately 4 or approximately 12 weeks were pooled. The data were produced by immunoSEQ multiplex PCR, yet TCRdb's version contains in-frame clones alone and is incomplete. The sample shows some 86,000 clones, about 88% of them seen only once. Study-level findings and limits: Regions 160-218 and 743-854 held dominance among vaccine-associated CD4 TCRs, which spanned spike.

V usage is TRBV7-3 and J usage is TRBJ2-5; D gene unclear. The receptor comes from an adult who received the AZD1222 COVID-19 vaccine. Source: peripheral blood, taken 28 days after the second AZD1222 dose. CDR3 loop: CASSLTPQETQYF. CDR3 in DNA: TGTGCCAGCAGCTTGACCCCCCAAGAGACCCAGTACTTC.